Sequencing of this TCR beta chain was carried out in a study of T cell repertoires in cytomegalovirus infection. For the study at large: CMV epitopes that were recently identified and HLA-C-restricted were used alongside well-studied HLA-B-restricted ones.

TCRdb used MiXCR to reprocess the reads, holding one entry per CDR3 protein. The table shows approximately 340,000 distinct CDR3 sequences, with under 35% occurring only once. In this sample, this clonotype turned up many times. Its cognate antigen is unknown. Study-level results: The study identified carriers of CMV plus the relevant HLA from cumulative public TCR beta family frequency. CMV-specific HLA-C-restricted TCR beta clonotypes dominated the ex vivo response.

The sample was cultured PBMCs, taken from culture after CMV antigen stimulation. This clonotype was obtained from a human donor in good health (CMV status not recorded). Some clones in this sample may be carry-over from other donors' samples.

The CDR3, as DNA: TGTGCCAGCAGTCAGACAGTTGAAGCTTTCTTT. As protein: CASSQTVEAFF. The J gene is TRBJ1-1, the V gene TRBV12-3 or TRBV12-4; tentatively, D is TRBD1 (5 bases). The CDR3 has 11 residues. V was cut by 5 bases and J by 7 bases, with 8 bases left in between.